The clone carrying this T cell receptor (beta chain) was detected many times. The sample belongs to a study of neurological immune-mediated disorders. TCRdb analysed the 5' RACE reads with MiXCR anew, one entry per CDR3 protein. The sample carries about 84,000 distinct CDR3 sequences, around 4.7% recorded once. Time point described: longitudinal time-point 3. Sequenced material: PBMCs. The receptor's source is a woman in her sixties with multiple sclerosis.

The CDR3 loop is CASSLTIPNTGELFF. For the CDR3, the DNA is TGTGCCAGCAGCTTAACCATACCGAACACCGGGGAGCTGTTTTTT. The chain couples TRBV11-2 to TRBJ2-2; D gene ambiguous. Germline CDR1 and CDR2: SGHAT and FQNNGV. Trimming took 2 bases from V and 0 from J, leaving 7 bases between them. This CDR3 contains 15 residues.